A single sample is the source of the 9 T cell receptor beta chains below, sequenced in a study of T cells in Graves' hyperthyroidism and ophthalmopathy. TCR beta CDR3 sequences were amplified from RNA transcripts. The TCR CDR3 was amplified in a first-round RT-PCR using the HTBI primer set. TCRdb reprocessed the multiplex PCR reads with MiXCR, giving one entry per CDR3 protein. The table lists around 700,000 distinct CDR3 sequences, 18% of them singletons. The material sequenced was blood. The receptors shown here come from a woman aged 45 to 65 with Graves' hyperthyroidism that later progressed to Graves' ophthalmopathy.

This chain uses TRBV6-2 or TRBV6-3 with TRBJ2-3, with 13 bases matching TRBD2. Germline CDR1 is MNHEY and CDR2 is SVGEGT. J was trimmed by 4 bases and V by 4 bases; bases with no gene match: 8. The CDR3 loop spans 17 amino acids. The CDR3 nucleotides read TGTGCCAGCAGTTCCGTCACCACTAGCGGGGGGGCAGATACGCAGTATTTT. Translating it yields CASSSVTTSGGADTQYF.

This clonotype has a count of ten or more. The chain links TRBV5-6 to TRBJ1-2, with D unresolved. CDR3 length: 13 amino acids. Trimming left V 4 bases short and J 2 bases short, with 9 bases between. From germline, CDR1 is SGHDT and CDR2 YYEEEE. In DNA, the CDR3 is TGTGCCAGCAGCCTGGGGTACAACTATGGCTACACCTTC. Translation: CASSLGYNYGYTF.

V and J are TRBV2 and TRBJ2-7; tentative D call: TRBD1 (5 bases). CDR1 is SNHLY and CDR2 is FYNNEI in the germline V gene. The CDR3 length is 14 residues. Trimming took off 4 bases at V and 0 bases at J, with 10 bases between the two ends. The CDR3 nucleotides are TGTGCCAGCAGTGTTTTACAGGTCTCCTACGAGCAGTACTTC. It codes for CASSVLQVSYEQYF. The full variable domain, in which reference TRBV2 and TRBJ2-7 provide the parts outside the CDR3, is EPEVTQTPSHQVTQMGQEVILRCVPISNHLYFYWYRQILGQKVEFLVSFYNNEISEKSEIFDDQFSVERPDGSNFTLKIRSTKLEDSAMYFCASSVLQVSYEQYFGPGTRLTVT.

This clonotype was counted at least ten times. This chain uses TRBV2 with TRBJ1-1, with TRBD1 matching over 7 bases. CDR1 is SNHLY and CDR2 is FYNNEI in the germline V gene. CDR3 length: 13 residues. J gave up 1 base and V 8 bases, and 4 bases lay outside the gene matches. CDR3 in amino acids: CASEGQPNTEAFF. CDR3 sequence (DNA): TGTGCCAGCGAGGGACAGCCGAACACTGAAGCTTTCTTT.

This chain links TRBV20-1 with TRBJ1-6; 7 positions match TRBD1. The J segment lost 1 base and the V segment lost 6 bases, leaving 6 bases of the junction unmatched. The germline CDR1 and CDR2 sequences are DFQATT and SNEGSKA (reference sequence). The CDR3 has 15 amino acids. Written as DNA, the CDR3 is TGCAGTGCCAGCGACAGGGTGTCCTATAATTCACCCCTCCACTTT. Its protein is CSASDRVSYNSPLHF.

This clonotype came up many times. The rearrangement joins TRBV3-1 to TRBJ2-5; D could derive from TRBD1 or TRBD2 (5 bases each). This CDR3 contains 14 residues. V was shortened by 4 bases and J by 5 bases, with 14 bases between the two germline ends. Germline V gene data show CDR1 as LGHDT and CDR2 as YNNKEL (reference sequence). CDR3 amino acids: CASSPRDGQETQYF. The CDR3 DNA reads TGTGCCAGCAGCCCCCGGGACGGCCAGGAGACCCAGTACTTC.

This clonotype was seen more than once but under ten times. The chain carries TRBV3-1 and TRBJ2-2, with 9 bases matching TRBD1. Germline-derived CDR1 and CDR2 are LGHDT and YNNKEL (reference sequence). The CDR3 is 14 residues long. The J segment lost 3 bases and the V segment lost 7 bases, leaving 3 bases of the junction unmatched. This CDR3 is CASTRTGDTGELFF. DNA for the CDR3: TGTGCCAGCACCAGGACAGGGGACACCGGGGAGCTGTTTTTT. The complete variable domain, with remaining parts taken from reference TRBV3-1 and TRBJ2-2, reads DTAVSQTPKYLVTQMGNDKSIKCEQNLGHDTMYWYKQDSKKFLKIMFSYNNKELIINETVPNRFSPKSPDKAHLNLHINSLELGDSAVYFCASTRTGDTGELFFGEGSRLTVL.

This clonotype was observed a few times. This sequence joins TRBV7-9 and TRBJ2-2, with D perhaps assigned TRBD1 or TRBD2 (5 bases each). The CDR3 spans 17 residues. The germline gives CDR1 SEHNR, CDR2 FQNEAQ (reference sequence). Between the trimmed V and J ends, which lost 3 bases and 0 bases, there was a span of 14 bases. The CDR3 loop reads CASSFGDGYSNTGELFF. Written as DNA, the CDR3 is TGTGCCAGCAGCTTTGGGGACGGATATTCGAACACCGGGGAGCTGTTTTTT.

J is TRBJ2-2 and V is TRBV7-2, with 8 bases fitting TRBD1. Germline V CDR1 and CDR2: SGHTA, FQGNSA. CDR3 length equals 15 residues. J was trimmed by 3 bases and V by 5 bases; bases with no gene match: 5. The CDR3 protein is CASSRQGKDTGELFF. CDR3 DNA: TGTGCCAGCAGCCGACAGGGGAAAGACACCGGGGAGCTGTTTTTT.